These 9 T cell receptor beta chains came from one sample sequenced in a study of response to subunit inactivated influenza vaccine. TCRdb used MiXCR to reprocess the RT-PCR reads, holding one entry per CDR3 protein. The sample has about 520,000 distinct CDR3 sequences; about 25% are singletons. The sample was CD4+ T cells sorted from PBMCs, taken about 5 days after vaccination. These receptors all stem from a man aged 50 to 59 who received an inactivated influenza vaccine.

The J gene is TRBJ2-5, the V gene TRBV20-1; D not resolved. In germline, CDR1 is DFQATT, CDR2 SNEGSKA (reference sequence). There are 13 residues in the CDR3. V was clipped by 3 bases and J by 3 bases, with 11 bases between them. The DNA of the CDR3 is TGCAGTGCTAGCGAGAGCCATAAAGAGACCCAGTACTTC. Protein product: CSASESHKETQYF.

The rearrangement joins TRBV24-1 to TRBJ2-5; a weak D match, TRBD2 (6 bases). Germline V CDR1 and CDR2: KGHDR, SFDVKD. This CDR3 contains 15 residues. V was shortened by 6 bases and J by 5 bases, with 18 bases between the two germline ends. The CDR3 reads CATSPWGDRRETQYF. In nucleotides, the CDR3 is TGTGCCACCAGTCCTTGGGGGGACCGGCGGGAGACCCAGTACTTC.

This chain's CDR3 is CASSFDRGGTEAFF. The CDR3 DNA reads as TGTGCCAGCAGCTTCGACAGGGGAGGTACTGAAGCTTTCTTT. V usage is TRBV5-6 and J usage is TRBJ1-1; TRBD1 agrees at 8 bases. The germline gives CDR1 SGHDT, CDR2 YYEEEE. After removal of 2 bases from V and 5 bases from J, the junction contained 5 bases not matched to a gene. The CDR3 is 14 residues long.

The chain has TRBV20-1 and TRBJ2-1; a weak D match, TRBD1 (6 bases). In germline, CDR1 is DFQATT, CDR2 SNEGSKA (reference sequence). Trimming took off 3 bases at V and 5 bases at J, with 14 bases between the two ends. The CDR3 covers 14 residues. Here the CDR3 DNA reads TGCAGTGCTAGGCAAGGGGGATCCGACAATGAGCAGTTCTTC. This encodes CSARQGGSDNEQFF.

The CDR3: CASSVGGAGTGELFF. The CDR3 DNA follows: TGTGCCAGCAGCGTCGGGGGGGCCGGCACCGGGGAGCTGTTTTTT. This sequence joins TRBV9 and TRBJ2-2; 8 bases align to TRBD2. Germline lookup yields CDR1 SGDLS and CDR2 YYNGEE. This CDR3 has 15 residues. Germline trimming cut 2 bases from V and 4 bases from J; bases unmatched to any gene: 4.

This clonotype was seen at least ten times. CDR3 protein: CASSFRRYNEQFF. DNA for the CDR3: TGTGCCAGCAGTTTTCGCCGGTACAATGAGCAGTTCTTC. The chain is built from TRBV12-3 or TRBV12-4 and TRBJ2-1; D gene uncertain. This CDR3 comprises 13 residues. Trimming took 3 bases from V and 4 from J, leaving 7 bases between them.

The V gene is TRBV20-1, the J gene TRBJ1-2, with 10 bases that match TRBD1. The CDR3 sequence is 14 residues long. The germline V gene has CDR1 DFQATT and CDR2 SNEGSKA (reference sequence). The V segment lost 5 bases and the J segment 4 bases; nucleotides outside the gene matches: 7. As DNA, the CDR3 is TGCAGTGCTGCCTGGGACAGGGGAAGCTATGGCTACACCTTC. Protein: CSAAWDRGSYGYTF.

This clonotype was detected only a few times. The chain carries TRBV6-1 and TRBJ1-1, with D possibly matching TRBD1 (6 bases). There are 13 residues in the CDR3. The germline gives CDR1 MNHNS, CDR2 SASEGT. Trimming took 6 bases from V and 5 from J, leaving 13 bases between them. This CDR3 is CASRKQGSTEAFF. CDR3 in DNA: TGTGCCAGCAGAAAACAGGGATCGACTGAAGCTTTCTTT.

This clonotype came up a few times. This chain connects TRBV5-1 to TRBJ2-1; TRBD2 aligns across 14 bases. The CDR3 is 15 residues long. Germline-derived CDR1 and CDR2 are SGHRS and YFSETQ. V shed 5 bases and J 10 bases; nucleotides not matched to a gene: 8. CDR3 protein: CASSSGLAGVEEQFF. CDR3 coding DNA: TGCGCCAGCAGTTCGGGACTAGCGGGAGTAGAAGAGCAGTTCTTC. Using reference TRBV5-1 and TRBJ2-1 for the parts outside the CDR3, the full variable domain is KAGVTQTPRYLIKTRGQQVTLSCSPISGHRSVSWYQQTPGQGLQFLFEYFSETQRNKGNFPGRFSGRQFSNSRSEMNVSTLELGDSALYLCASSSGLAGVEEQFFGPGTRLTVL.